Listed below are T cell receptor beta chains from one sample, sequenced in a study of early stage breast cancer tumors. Libraries were prepared by immunoSEQ multiplex PCR; TCRdb keeps only in-frame clonotypes and omits some of them. The repertoire has around 30,000 clones, roughly four fifths of them found once; the top ten carry about 9.5%. Sequenced input: breast tumor tissue. The origin of the receptors is a person aged 25 to 45 with breast cancer. Both conserved end residues are part of each CDR3. Each record gives: CDR3 protein, CDR3 DNA, D gene, J gene, clone size, V gene. The D gene is left open where the match is weak. Clone size is given for some rows only: seen once, a few or many times, or a class if the clone is expanded.

CASSSRTSGKPYNEQFF	TGTGCCAGTAGTTCAAGGACTAGCGGGAAGCCCTACAATGAGCAGTTCTTC	TRBD2	TRBJ2-1	NA	TRBV19
CASSIMGTGRIGPWTLNTEAFF	TGTGCCAGTAGTATAATGGGGACAGGGAGGATTGGGCCCTGGACGCTAAACACTGAAGCTTTCTTT	TRBD1	TRBJ1-1	medium-sized	TRBV19
CASSLREGNTEAFF	TGTGCCAGCAGCTTGCGGGAAGGGAACACTGAAGCTTTCTTT	NA	TRBJ1-1	NA	TRBV7-2
CASSPGLGGYTF	TGTGCCAGCAGCCCAGGACTTGGTGGCTACACCTTC	NA	TRBJ1-2	few	TRBV13
CASSVTGGWGEAFF	TGTGCCAGCAGTGTAACAGGGGGCTGGGGTGAAGCTTTCTTT	TRBD1	TRBJ1-1	NA	TRBV25-1
CASSPQGDTEAFF	TGTGCCAGCTCCCCACAGGGAGATACTGAAGCTTTCTTT	NA	TRBJ1-1	NA	TRBV18
CAISESHSNQPQHF	TGTGCCATCAGTGAGAGCCATAGCAATCAGCCCCAGCATTTT	NA	TRBJ1-5	few	TRBV10-3
CASSLNPSGQETQYF	TGTGCCAGCAGCTTAAATCCTAGCGGCCAAGAGACCCAGTACTTC	TRBD2	TRBJ2-5	once	TRBV7-2
CASSDRVGGAINEAFF	TGTGCCAGCAGCGACCGGGTGGGGGGGGCCATCAATGAAGCTTTCTTT	NA	TRBJ1-1	NA	TRBV2
CAWSVAGGGYEQYF	TGTGCCTGGAGTGTTGCGGGAGGAGGGTACGAGCAGTACTTC	TRBD2	TRBJ2-7	few	TRBV30
CASSDGQDPDTQYF	TGCGCCAGCAGCGACGGACAGGATCCAGATACGCAGTATTTT	TRBD1	TRBJ2-3	NA	TRBV5-1
CARSGLAETQYF	TGTGCCAGGAGTGGACTAGCTGAGACCCAGTACTTC	TRBD2	TRBJ2-5	NA	TRBV2
CASSIVAKTNNQPQHF	TGTGCCAGTAGTATAGTGGCCAAGACCAACAATCAGCCCCAGCATTTT	NA	TRBJ1-5	once	TRBV19
CASSQDVTGGFSYNEQFF	TGTGCCAGCAGCCAAGACGTCACAGGGGGCTTCTCCTACAATGAGCAGTTCTTC	TRBD1	TRBJ2-1	NA	TRBV14
CASTAGGMDQETQYF	TGTGCCAGCACGGCGGGAGGGATGGACCAAGAGACCCAGTACTTC	TRBD2	TRBJ2-5	NA	TRBV6-1
CASSTGDTEAFF	TGTGCCAGCAGTACAGGGGACACTGAAGCTTTCTTT	TRBD1	TRBJ1-1	NA	TRBV2
CASSPEGARNEKLFF	TGCGCCAGCAGCCCCGAGGGGGCCCGTAATGAAAAACTGTTTTTT	TRBD1	TRBJ1-4	NA	TRBV5-1
CASSFTLQGLGYEQYF	TGTGCCAGCAGTTTTACCCTTCAGGGTTTGGGCTACGAGCAGTACTTC	NA	TRBJ2-7	few	TRBV28
CASSHPSQVKGYTF	TGCGCCAGCAGTCATCCGAGCCAGGTTAAGGGCTACACCTTC	NA	TRBJ1-2	few	TRBV23-1
CASSQDFLQETQYF	TGTGCCAGCAGCCAAGATTTCTTACAAGAGACCCAGTACTTC	NA	TRBJ2-5	few	TRBV4-2
CASSLVSMNTEAFF	TGCGCCAGCAGCTTGGTCAGCATGAACACTGAAGCTTTCTTT	NA	TRBJ1-1	NA	TRBV5-1
CASSSTSGARWNEQFF	TGTGCCAGCAGTTCCACTAGCGGGGCACGTTGGAATGAGCAGTTCTTC	TRBD2	TRBJ2-1	once	TRBV2
CATSRDRGDDEQYF	TGTGCCACCAGCAGAGATCGCGGAGACGACGAGCAGTACTTC	NA	TRBJ2-7	NA	TRBV15
CASSLARLAGQFF	TGTGCCAGCAGCTTAGCGCGACTAGCTGGGCAGTTCTTC	TRBD2	TRBJ2-1	NA	TRBV7-2
CASSELAGGKQFF	TGTGCCAGCAGCGAGTTAGCGGGGGGGAAGCAGTTCTTC	TRBD2	TRBJ2-1	NA	TRBV7-2
CASSLLSLYEQYF	TGTGCCAGCAGCTTATTGTCTCTCTACGAGCAGTACTTC	NA	TRBJ2-7	NA	TRBV7-8
CASISGIGRAEGEQFF	TGTGCCAGTATCTCAGGTATCGGGAGGGCCGAAGGTGAGCAGTTCTTC	TRBD2	TRBJ2-1	NA	TRBV19
CASSQDWAASGRIVGNEQFF	TGCGCCAGCAGCCAAGATTGGGCTGCTAGCGGGAGAATCGTCGGTAATGAGCAGTTCTTC	TRBD2	TRBJ2-1	NA	TRBV4-3
CASSVRDSNYGYTF	TGTGCCAGCAGTGTGAGGGACAGTAACTATGGCTACACCTTC	TRBD1	TRBJ1-2	NA	TRBV2